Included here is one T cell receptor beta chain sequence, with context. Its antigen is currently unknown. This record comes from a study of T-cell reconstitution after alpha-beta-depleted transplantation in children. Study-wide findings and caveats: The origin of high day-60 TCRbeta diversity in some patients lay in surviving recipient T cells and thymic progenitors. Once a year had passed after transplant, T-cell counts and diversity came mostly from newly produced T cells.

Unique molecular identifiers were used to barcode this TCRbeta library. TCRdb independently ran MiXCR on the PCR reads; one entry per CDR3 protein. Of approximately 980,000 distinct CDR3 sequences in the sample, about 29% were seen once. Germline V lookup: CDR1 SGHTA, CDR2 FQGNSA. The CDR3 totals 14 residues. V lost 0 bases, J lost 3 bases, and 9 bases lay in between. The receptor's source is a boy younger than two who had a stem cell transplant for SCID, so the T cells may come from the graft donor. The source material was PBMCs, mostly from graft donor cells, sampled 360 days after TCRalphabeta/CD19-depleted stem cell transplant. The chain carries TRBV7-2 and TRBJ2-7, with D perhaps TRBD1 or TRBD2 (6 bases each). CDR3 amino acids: CASSLAQGLYEQYF. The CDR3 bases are TGTGCCAGCAGCTTAGCACAGGGACTCTACGAGCAGTACTTC.